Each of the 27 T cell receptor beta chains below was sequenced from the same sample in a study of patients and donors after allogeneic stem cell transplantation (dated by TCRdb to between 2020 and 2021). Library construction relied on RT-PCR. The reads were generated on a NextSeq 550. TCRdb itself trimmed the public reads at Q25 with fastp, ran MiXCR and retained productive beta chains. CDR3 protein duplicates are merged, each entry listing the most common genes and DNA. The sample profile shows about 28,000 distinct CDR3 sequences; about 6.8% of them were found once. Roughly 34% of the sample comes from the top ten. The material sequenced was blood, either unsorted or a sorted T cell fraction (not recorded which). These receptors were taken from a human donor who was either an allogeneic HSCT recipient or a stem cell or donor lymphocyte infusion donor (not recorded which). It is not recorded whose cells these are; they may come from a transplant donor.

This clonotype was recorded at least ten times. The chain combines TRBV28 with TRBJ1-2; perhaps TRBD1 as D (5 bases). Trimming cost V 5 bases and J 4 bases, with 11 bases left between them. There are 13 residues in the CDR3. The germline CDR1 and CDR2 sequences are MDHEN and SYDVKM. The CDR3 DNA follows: TGTGCCAGCAGTGGCGGGACGGCCTATGGCTACACCTTC. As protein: CASSGGTAYGYTF.

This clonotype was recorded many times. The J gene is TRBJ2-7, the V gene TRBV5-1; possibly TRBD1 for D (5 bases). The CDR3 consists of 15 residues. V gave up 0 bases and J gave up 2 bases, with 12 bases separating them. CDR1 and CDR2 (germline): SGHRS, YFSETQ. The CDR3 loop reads CASSLVAGATYEQYF. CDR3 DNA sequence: TGCGCCAGCAGCTTGGTGGCTGGGGCTACCTACGAGCAGTACTTC. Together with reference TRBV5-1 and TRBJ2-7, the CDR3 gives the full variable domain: KAGVTQTPRYLIKTRGQQVTLSCSPISGHRSVSWYQQTPGQGLQFLFEYFSETQRNKGNFPGRFSGRQFSNSRSEMNVSTLELGDSALYLCASSLVAGATYEQYFGPGTRLTVT.

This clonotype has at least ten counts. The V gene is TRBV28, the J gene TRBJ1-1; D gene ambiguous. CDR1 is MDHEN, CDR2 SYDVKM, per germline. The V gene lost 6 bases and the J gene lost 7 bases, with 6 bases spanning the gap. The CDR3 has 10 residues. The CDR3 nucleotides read TGTGCCAGCAGGGACCGTGAAGCTTTCTTT. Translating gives CASRDREAFF.

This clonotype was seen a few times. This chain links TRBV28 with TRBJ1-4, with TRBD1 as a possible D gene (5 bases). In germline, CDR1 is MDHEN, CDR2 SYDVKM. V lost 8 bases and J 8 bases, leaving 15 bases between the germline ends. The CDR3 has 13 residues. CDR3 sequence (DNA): TGTGCCAGCCTCCGGAGGGGCGACGAAAAACTGTTTTTT. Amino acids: CASLRRGDEKLFF. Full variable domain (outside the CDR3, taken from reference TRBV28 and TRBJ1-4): DVKVTQSSRYLVKRTGEKVFLECVQDMDHENMFWYRQDPGLGLRLIYFSYDVKMKEKGDIPEGYSVSREKKERFSLILESASTNQTSMYLCASLRRGDEKLFFGSGTQLSVL.

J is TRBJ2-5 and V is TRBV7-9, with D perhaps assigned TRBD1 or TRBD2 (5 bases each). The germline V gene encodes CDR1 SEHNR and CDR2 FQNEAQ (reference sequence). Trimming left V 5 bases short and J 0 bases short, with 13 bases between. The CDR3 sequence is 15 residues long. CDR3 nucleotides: TGTGCCAGCAGCCCCCGGGACGCCAACCAAGAGACCCAGTACTTC. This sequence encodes CASSPRDANQETQYF.

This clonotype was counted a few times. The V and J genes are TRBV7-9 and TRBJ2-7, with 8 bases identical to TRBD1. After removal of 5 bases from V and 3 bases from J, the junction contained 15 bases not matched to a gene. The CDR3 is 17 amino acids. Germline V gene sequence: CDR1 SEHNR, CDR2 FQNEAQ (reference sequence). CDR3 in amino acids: CASSQDRVATPIYEQYF. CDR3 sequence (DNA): TGTGCCAGCAGCCAGGACAGGGTCGCTACCCCGATCTACGAGCAGTACTTC.

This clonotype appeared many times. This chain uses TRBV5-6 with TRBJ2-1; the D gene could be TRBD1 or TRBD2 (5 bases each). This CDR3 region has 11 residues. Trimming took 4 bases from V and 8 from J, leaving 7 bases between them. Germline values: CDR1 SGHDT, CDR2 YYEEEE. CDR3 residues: CASSVGDEQFF. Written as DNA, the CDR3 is TGTGCCAGCAGCGTGGGGGATGAGCAGTTCTTC.

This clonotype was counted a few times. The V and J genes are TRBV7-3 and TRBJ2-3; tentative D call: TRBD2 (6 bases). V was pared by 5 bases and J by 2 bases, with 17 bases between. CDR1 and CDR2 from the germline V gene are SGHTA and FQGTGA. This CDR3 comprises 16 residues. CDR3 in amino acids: CASSLISGGLTDTQYF. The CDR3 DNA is TGTGCCAGCAGCCTCATTAGCGGCGGACTCACAGATACGCAGTATTTT.

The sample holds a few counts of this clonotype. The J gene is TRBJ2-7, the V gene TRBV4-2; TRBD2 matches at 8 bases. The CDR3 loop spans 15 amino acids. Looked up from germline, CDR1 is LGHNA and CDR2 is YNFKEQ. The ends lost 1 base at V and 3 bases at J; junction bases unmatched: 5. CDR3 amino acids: CASSQGTGGDYEQYF. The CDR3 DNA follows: TGTGCCAGCAGCCAAGGGACGGGAGGGGACTACGAGCAGTACTTC.

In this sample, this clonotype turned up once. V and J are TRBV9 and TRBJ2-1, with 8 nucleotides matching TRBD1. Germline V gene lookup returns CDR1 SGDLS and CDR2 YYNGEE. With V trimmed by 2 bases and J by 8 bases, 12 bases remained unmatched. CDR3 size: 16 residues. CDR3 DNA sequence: TGTGCCAGCAGCGTCAACCGGGACAGGTCCTATCATGAGCAGTTCTTC. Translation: CASSVNRDRSYHEQFF.

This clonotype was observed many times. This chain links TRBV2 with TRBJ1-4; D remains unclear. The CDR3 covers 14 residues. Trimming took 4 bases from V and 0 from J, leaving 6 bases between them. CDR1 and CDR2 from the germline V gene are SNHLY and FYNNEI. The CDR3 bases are TGTGCCAGCAGTGGACTGACAACTAATGAAAAACTGTTTTTT. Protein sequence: CASSGLTTNEKLFF.

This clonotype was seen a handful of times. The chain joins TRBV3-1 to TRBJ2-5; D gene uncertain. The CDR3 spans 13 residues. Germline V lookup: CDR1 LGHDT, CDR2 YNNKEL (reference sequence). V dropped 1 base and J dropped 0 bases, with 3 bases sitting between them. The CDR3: CASSQAYQETQYF. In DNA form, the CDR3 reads TGTGCCAGCAGCCAAGCCTACCAAGAGACCCAGTACTTC.

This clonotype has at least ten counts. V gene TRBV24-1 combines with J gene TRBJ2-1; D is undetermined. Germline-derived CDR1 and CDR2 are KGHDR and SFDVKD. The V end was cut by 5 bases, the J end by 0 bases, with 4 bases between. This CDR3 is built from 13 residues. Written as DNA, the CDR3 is TGTGCCACCAGTGTAACCTCCTACAATGAGCAGTTCTTC. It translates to CATSVTSYNEQFF.

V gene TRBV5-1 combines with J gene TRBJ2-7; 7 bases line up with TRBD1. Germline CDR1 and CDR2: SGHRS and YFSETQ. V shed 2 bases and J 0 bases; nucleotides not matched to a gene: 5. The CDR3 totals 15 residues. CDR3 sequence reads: CASSLQTGSSYEQYF. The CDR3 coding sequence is TGCGCCAGCAGCTTACAGACAGGGAGCTCCTACGAGCAGTACTTC.

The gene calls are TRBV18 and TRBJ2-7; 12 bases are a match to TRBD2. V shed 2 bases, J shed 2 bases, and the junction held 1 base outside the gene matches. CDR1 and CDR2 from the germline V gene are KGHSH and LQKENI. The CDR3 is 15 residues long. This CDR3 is CASSPGLAGTYEQYF. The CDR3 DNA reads TGTGCCAGCTCACCAGGACTAGCGGGAACCTACGAGCAGTACTTC.

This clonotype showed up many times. The CDR3 DNA reads TGCAGTGCTAGCGACAGGGGGATGCCCGGGGAGCTGTTTTTT. Protein: CSASDRGMPGELFF. The chain couples TRBV20-1 to TRBJ2-2; 9 bases are a match to TRBD1. CDR3 length: 14 residues. Germline CDR1 reads DFQATT; CDR2 reads SNEGSKA (reference sequence). V trimming: 3 bases; J trimming: 6 bases; junction bases outside the gene matches: 5.

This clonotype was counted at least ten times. The CDR3 DNA follows: TGTGCCAGCAGCTTAGCAGGGAGCTCTGGAAACACCATATATTTT. Protein: CASSLAGSSGNTIYF. J is TRBJ1-3 and V is TRBV7-9; D not resolved. V was pared by 0 bases and J by 0 bases, with 6 bases between. The CDR3 contains 15 residues. Germline assignment: CDR1 SEHNR and CDR2 FQNEAQ (reference sequence).

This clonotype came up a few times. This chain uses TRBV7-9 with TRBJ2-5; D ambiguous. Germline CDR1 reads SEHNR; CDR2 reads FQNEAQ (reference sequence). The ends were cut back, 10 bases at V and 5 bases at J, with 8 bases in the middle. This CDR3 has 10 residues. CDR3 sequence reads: CATDGETQYF. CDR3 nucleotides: TGTGCCACCGACGGGGAGACCCAGTACTTC. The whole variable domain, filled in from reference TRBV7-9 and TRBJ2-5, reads DTGVSQNPRHKITKRGQNVTFRCDPISEHNRLYWYRQTLGQGPEFLTYFQNEAQLEKSRLLSDRFSAERPKGSFSTLEIQRTEQGDSAMYLCATDGETQYFGPGTRLLVL.

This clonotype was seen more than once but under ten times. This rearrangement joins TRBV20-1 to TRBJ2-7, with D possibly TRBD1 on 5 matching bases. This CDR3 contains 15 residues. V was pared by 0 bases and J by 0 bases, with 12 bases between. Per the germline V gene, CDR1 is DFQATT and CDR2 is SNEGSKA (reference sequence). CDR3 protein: CSARDRVRISYEQYF. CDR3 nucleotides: TGCAGTGCTAGAGACAGGGTCCGAATCTCCTACGAGCAGTACTTC.

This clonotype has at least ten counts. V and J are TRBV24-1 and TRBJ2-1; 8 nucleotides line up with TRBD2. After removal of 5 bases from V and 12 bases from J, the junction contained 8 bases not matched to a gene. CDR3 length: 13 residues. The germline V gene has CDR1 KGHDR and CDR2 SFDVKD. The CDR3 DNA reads TGTGCCACCAGTGTATCGGGAGGGCAGGGGCAGTTCTTC. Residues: CATSVSGGQGQFF.

CDR3 bases: TGTGCCAGCAGCCAAGTTTCCGGGGCGTACGAGCAGTACTTC. This gives the protein CASSQVSGAYEQYF. The chain employs TRBV3-1 and TRBJ2-7, with D possibly being TRBD1 or TRBD2 (5 bases each). Germline assignment: CDR1 LGHDT and CDR2 YNNKEL (reference sequence). This CDR3 has 14 amino acids. Trimming stripped 1 base from V and 4 bases from J, with 11 bases between.

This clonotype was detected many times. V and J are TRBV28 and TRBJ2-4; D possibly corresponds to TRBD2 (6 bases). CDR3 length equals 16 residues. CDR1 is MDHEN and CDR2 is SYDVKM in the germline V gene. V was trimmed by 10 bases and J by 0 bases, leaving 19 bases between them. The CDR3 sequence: CATYKSGLLAKNIQYF. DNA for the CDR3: TGTGCCACCTATAAAAGCGGGTTACTAGCCAAAAACATTCAGTACTTC.

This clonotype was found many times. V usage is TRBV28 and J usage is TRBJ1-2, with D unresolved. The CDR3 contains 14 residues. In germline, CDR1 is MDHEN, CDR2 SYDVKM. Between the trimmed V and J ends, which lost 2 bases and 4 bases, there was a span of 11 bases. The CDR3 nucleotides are TGTGCCAGCAGTTTAGAGGGCTTCGTCTATGGCTACACCTTC. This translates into CASSLEGFVYGYTF.

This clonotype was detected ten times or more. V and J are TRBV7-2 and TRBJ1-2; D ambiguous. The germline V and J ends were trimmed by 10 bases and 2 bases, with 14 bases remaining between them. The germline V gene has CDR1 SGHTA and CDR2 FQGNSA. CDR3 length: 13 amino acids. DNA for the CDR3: TGTGCCATCCCACGGGGTCTCAACTATGGCTACACCTTC. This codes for CAIPRGLNYGYTF.

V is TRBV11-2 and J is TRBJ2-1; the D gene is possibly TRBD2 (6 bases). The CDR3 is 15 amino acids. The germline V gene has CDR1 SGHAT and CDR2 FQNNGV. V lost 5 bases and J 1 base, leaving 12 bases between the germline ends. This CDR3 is CASSPTGASYNEQFF. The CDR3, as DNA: TGTGCCAGCAGCCCAACGGGAGCTTCCTACAATGAGCAGTTCTTC.

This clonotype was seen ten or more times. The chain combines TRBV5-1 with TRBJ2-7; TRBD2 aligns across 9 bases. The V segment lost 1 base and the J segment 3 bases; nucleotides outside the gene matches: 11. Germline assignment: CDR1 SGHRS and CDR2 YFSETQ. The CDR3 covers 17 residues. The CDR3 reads CASSLSSGRPSSYEQYF. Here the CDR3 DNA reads TGCGCCAGCAGCTTGAGTAGCGGGAGACCTAGTAGCTACGAGCAGTACTTC.

CDR3 in amino acids: CASSLGLGSIYEQFF. Written as DNA, the CDR3 is TGTGCCAGCAGCCTCGGACTAGGAAGTATCTATGAGCAGTTCTTC. The chain is built from TRBV3-1 and TRBJ2-1; 7 bases are a match to TRBD2. Germline V gene lookup returns CDR1 LGHDT and CDR2 YNNKEL (reference sequence). The V gene end was trimmed by 4 bases and the J gene end by 8 bases; junction bases not matched to a gene: 11. The CDR3 sequence is 15 residues long.